The T cell receptor beta chain described here comes from a study of T-cell memory formation after mild COVID-19. Study observations and caveats: The study found balanced CD4/CD8 in clones contracting day 15 to 85 and a CD4+ lean in later expanders. The appearance of some responding clones in pre-infection memory suggested that cross-reactive memory joined.

The V gene lost 8 bases and the J gene lost 1 base, with 7 bases spanning the gap. Per germline, CDR1 MNHEY and CDR2 SVGEGT. This CDR3 is 12 amino acids long. This clonotype was detected a few times. The antigen is not known. UMIs and sample barcodes were carried by the TCR alpha and TCR beta cDNA libraries that 5'RACE produced using constant-segment primers. TCRdb reprocessed the 5' RACE reads with MiXCR, giving one entry per CDR3 protein. This table holds 34,000 or so distinct CDR3 sequences, 7% to 8% found once. The sequenced material came from PBMCs or a T cell subset sorted from them (not recorded which). This sequence was found in a man aged 18 to 30 who had mild COVID-19 (a few samples of this study predate the infection). Cell type and time point are not known. The V call is TRBV6-2 or TRBV6-3, the J call TRBJ2-3; D is unresolved. CDR3: CASFSGTDTQYF. The CDR3 DNA reads TGTGCCAGCTTTTCGGGCACAGATACGCAGTATTTT.